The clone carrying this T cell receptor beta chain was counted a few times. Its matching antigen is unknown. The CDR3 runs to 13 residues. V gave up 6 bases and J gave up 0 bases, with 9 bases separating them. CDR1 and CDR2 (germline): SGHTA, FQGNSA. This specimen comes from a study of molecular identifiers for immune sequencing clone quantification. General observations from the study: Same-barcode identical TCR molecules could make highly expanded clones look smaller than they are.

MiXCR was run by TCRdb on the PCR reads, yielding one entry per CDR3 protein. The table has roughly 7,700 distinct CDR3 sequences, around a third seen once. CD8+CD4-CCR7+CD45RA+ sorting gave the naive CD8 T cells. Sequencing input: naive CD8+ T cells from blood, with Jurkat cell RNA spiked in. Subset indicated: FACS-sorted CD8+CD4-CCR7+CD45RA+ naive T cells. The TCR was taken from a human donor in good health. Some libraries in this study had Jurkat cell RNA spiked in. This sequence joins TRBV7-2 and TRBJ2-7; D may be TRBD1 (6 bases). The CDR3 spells CASRPTGSYEQYF. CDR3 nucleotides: TGTGCCAGCAGACCGACAGGCTCCTACGAGCAGTACTTC.